This T cell receptor (beta chain) was identified in a study of tumor-infiltrating lymphocytes in primary liver carcinoma. CDR1 is SGHAT, CDR2 FQDESV, per germline (reference sequence). This CDR3 has 15 amino acids. This clonotype was detected only once. One end of the junction fails to match germline, which may point to a read error. Total RNA and DNA came together from around 20-30 mg of bulk tissue without cell sorting. With 500 to 650 ng total RNA as template and a constant-region primer, TCR beta cDNA was made. Slightly modified ARM-PCR with three nested multiplex PCR rounds yielded TCR beta libraries. The opening two PCR rounds, around 9 cycles each, paired TRBV1-TRBV30 forward primers with a C-beta reverse primer. TCRdb called the multiplex PCR reads again in MiXCR, with one record for every CDR3 protein. Counted here are more than 40,000 distinct CDR3 sequences, over 65% occurring once; the ten biggest clones make up roughly 27%.

The TCR sequence derives from a man in his forties with primary liver carcinoma and hepatitis B virus infection. The rearrangement uses TRBV11-1 and TRBJ1-5; TRBD1 aligns across 11 bases. Sequenced sample: liver tumor tissue from sampling region 5. This sample's subset: tumor region T5, tumor centre. CDR3 protein: CASTWGQGGGQPQCF. The CDR3, as DNA: TGTGCCAGCACCTGGGGACAGGGGGGCGGTCAGCCCCAGTGTTTT.